This entry features one T cell receptor (beta chain) sequence. Germline V gives CDR1 MNHNS, CDR2 SASEGT. This CDR3 has 16 amino acids. Trimming removed 4 bases at V and 1 base at J, with 14 bases between. This specimen belongs to a study of cytomegalovirus exposure and HLA in healthy donors. The study ran its PCR with 60 Vbeta and 13 Jbeta primers. Using immunoSEQ multiplex PCR, the repertoire was profiled, and TCRdb retains in-frame clones only, with some absent. The data hold more than 95,000 clones, with about 80% observed a single time. The chain carries TRBV6-1 and TRBJ1-5; tentative D call: TRBD1 (5 bases). The sample consisted of PBMCs. This TCR was recovered from a man aged 25 to 40 in good health and CMV-seropositive. The DNA for the CDR3 is TGTGCCAGCAGTGGGGGCGGGGGTACGAGCAATCAGCCCCAGCATTTT. It codes for CASSGGGGTSNQPQHF.